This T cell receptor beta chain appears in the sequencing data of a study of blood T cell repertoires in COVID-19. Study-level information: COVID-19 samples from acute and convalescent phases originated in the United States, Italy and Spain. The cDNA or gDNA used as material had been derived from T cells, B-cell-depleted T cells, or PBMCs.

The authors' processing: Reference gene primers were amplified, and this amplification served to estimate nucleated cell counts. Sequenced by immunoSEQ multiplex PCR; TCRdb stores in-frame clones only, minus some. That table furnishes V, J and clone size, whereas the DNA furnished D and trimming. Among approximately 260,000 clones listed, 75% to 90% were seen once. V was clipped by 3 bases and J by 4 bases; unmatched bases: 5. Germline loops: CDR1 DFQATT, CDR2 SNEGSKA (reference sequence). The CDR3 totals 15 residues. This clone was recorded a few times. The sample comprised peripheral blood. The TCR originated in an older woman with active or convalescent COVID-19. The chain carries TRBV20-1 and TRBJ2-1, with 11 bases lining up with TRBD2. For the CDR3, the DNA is TGCAGTGCTAGTCGTCTAGCGGGGGGTTACAATGAGCAGTTCTTC. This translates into CSASRLAGGYNEQFF.